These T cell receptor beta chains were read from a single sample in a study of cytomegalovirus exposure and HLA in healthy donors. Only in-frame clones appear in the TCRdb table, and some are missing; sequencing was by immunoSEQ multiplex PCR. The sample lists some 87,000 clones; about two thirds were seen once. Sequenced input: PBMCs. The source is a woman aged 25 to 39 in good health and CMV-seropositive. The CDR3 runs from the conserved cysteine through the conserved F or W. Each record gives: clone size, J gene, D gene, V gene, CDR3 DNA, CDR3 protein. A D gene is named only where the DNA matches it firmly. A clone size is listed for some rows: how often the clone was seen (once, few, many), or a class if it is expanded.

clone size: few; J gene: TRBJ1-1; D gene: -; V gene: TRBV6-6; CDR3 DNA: TGTGCCAGCAGTTCCAAGAACACTGAAGCTTTCTTT; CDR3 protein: CASSSKNTEAFF
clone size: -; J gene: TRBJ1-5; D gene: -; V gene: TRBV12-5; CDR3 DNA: TGTGCTAGTGGTTTGATTGTTGCGGGGGTAGGCAATCAGCCCCAGCATTTT; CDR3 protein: CASGLIVAGVGNQPQHF
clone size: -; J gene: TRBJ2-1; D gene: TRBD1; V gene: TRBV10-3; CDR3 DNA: TGTGCCGCTCGCCCGGGACAGGGGATGGATGAGCAGTTCTTC; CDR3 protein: CAARPGQGMDEQFF
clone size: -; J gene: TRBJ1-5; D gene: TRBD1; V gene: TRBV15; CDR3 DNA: TGTGCCACCAGCAGCAGACAGGGAGGTCAGCCCCAGCATTTT; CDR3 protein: CATSSRQGGQPQHF
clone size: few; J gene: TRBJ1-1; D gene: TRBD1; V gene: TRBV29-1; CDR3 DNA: TGCAGCCTCCGGGACAGGGCTAACACTGAAGCTTTCTTT; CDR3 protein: CSLRDRANTEAFF
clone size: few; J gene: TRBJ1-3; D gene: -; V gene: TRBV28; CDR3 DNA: TGTGCCAGCAGTTCCGATGACACCTCTGGAAACACCATATATTTT; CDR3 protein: CASSSDDTSGNTIYF
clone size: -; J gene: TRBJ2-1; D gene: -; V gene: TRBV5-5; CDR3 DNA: TGTGCCAGCACCAGGACAGCTTACCGCAATGAGCAGTTCTTC; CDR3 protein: CASTRTAYRNEQFF
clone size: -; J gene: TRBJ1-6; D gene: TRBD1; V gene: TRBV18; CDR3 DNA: TGTGCCAGCTCACCGCTAACAGGGGGTGAGTCACCCCTCCACTTT; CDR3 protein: CASSPLTGGESPLHF
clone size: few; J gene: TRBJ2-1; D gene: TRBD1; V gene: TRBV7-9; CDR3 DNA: TGTGCCAGCAGCTTCGGGACAGGATACAATGAGCAGTTCTTC; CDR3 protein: CASSFGTGYNEQFF
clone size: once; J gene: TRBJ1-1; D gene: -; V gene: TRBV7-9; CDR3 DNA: TGTTCCAGCAGCTTAGCGTCAGGGGAGATGAACACTGAAGCTTTCTTT; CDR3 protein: CSSSLASGEMNTEAFF
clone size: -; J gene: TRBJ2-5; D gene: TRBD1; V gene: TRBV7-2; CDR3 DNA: TGTGCCAGCGGCCGGGACAGGGGGCGAGTCCACCAAGAGACCCAGTACTTC; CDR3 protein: CASGRDRGRVHQETQYF
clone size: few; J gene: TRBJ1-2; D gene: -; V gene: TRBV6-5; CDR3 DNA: TGTGCCAGCAGCACAAACTATGGCTACACCTTC; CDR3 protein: CASSTNYGYTF
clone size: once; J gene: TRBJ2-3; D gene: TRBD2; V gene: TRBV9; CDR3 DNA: TGTGCCAGCAGCCTACCTAACCAACTAGCGGTCATTTCAGATACGCAGTATTTT; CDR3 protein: CASSLPNQLAVISDTQYF
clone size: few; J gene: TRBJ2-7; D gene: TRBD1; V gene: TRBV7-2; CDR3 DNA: TGTGCCAGCAGCGCGCCCCAGGGGGTCATGCGCTACGAGCAGTACTTC; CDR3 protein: CASSAPQGVMRYEQYF
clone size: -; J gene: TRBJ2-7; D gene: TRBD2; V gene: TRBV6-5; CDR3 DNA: TGTGCCAGCAGAAGAGCGGGGGACTCCTACGAGCAGTACTTC; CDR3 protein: CASRRAGDSYEQYF
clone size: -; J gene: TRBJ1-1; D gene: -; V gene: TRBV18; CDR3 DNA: TGTGCCAGCTCACCACAGGGGTACACTGAAGCTTTCTTT; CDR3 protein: CASSPQGYTEAFF
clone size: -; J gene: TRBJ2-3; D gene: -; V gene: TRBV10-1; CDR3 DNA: TGCGCCAGCAGTGAGTCGACTAGAGCGACAGATACGCAGTATTTT; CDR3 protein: CASSESTRATDTQYF
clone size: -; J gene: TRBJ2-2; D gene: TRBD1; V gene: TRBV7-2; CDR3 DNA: TGTGCCAGCAGCCTCTCCGGGACAGCGAACACCGGGGAGCTGTTTTTT; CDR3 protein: CASSLSGTANTGELFF
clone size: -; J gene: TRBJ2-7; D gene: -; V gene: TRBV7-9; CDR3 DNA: TGTTCCAGCAGCTTGGAGACCTACGAGCAGTACTTC; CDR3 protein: CSSSLETYEQYF
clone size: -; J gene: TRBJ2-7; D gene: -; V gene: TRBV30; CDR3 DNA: TGTGCCTGGAAACGGAAACAGAACCACGAGCAGTACTTC; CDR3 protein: CAWKRKQNHEQYF
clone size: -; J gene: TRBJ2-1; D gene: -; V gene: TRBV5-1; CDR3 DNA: TGCGCCAGCAGCTGGGAGATGCATGAGCAGTTCTTC; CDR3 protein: CASSWEMHEQFF
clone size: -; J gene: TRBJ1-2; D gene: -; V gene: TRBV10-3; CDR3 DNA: TGTGCCATCAGCCGGGACACAGGAGCTGGCTACACCTTC; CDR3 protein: CAISRDTGAGYTF
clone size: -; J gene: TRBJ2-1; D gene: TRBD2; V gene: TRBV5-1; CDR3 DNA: TGCGCCAGCAGCACAGTAGCGGGGGAGCACAATGAGCAGTTCTTC; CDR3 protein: CASSTVAGEHNEQFF
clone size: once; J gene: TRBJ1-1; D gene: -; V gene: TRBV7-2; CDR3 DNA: TGTGCCAGCAGGCGACAGTCTGAAGCTTTCTTT; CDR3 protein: CASRRQSEAFF
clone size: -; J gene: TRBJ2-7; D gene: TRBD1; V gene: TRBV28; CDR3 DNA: TGTGCCAGCAGCCCGGGACAGACCTACGAGCAGTACTTC; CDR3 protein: CASSPGQTYEQYF
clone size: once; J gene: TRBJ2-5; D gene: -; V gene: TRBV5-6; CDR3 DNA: TGTGCCAGCAGCTTGCCCGGGAAAGAGACCCAGTACTTC; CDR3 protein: CASSLPGKETQYF
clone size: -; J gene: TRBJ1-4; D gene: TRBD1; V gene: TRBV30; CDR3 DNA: TGTGCCTGGAGCTTATCAGGGGGACTGTTTTTT; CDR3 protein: CAWSLSGGLFF
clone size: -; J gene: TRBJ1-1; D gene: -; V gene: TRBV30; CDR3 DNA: TGTGCCTGGAGGGGCGCTCTACGGAACACTGAAGCTTTCTTT; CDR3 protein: CAWRGALRNTEAFF
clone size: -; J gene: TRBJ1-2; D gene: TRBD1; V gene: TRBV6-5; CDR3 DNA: TGTGCCAGCAGTTACCCCCCGACAGGGGAAGGCTACACCTTC; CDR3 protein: CASSYPPTGEGYTF
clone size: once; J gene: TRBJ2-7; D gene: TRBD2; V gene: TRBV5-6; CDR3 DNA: TGTGCCAGCAGCCGGGGGGGGGTCCGATCGGGGGAGCAGTACTTC; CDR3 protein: CASSRGGVRSGEQYF
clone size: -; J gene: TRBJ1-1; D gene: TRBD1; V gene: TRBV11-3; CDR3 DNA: TGTGCCAGCAGGCCCAGACAGGGCGCGATGAACACTGAAGCTTTCTTT; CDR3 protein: CASRPRQGAMNTEAFF
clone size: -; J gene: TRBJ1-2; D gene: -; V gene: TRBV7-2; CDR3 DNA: TGTGCCAGCAGCCTACGTTACAGGGTGCAGGACTACACCTTC; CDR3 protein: CASSLRYRVQDYTF
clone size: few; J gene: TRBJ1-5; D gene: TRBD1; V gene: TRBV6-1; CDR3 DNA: TGTGCCAGCAGTGAAAGGGACAGGTATCAGCCCCAGCATTTT; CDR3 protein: CASSERDRYQPQHF
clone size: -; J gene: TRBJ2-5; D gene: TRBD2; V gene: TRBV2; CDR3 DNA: TGTGCCAGCAGTGAAATTCCGGGGGGACAGTACTTC; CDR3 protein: CASSEIPGGQYF
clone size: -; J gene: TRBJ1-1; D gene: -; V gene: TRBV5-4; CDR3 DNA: TGTGCCAGCAGCGCTTCCCACCCGGCGGACACTGAAGCTTTCTTT; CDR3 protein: CASSASHPADTEAFF
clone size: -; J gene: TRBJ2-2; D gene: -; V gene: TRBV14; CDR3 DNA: TGTGCCAGCAGCGGAGCGCTCAGTTTCACCGGGGAGCTGTTTTTT; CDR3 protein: CASSGALSFTGELFF
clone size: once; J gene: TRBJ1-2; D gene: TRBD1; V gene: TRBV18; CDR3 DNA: TGTGCCAGCTCACCACAAGAAGGGGGCCGTGGCTACACCTTC; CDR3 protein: CASSPQEGGRGYTF
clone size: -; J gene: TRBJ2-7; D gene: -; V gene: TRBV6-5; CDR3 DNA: TGTGTCAGCAGTTACCGATCCCCTGGGGCATCGCAGTACTTC; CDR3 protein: CVSSYRSPGASQYF
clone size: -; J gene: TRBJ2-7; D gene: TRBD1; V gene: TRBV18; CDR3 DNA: TGTGCCAGCGCACGGGACAGTACCTACGAGCAGTACTTC; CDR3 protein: CASARDSTYEQYF
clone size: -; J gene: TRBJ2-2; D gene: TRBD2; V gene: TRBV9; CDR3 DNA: TGTGCCAGCAGCGTAACTAGCGGGGGTGCCAGGGGGGAGCTGTTTTTT; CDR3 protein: CASSVTSGGARGELFF
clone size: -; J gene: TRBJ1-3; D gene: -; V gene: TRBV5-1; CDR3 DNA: TGCGCCAGCAGCCCTGTAGTAGCCGGAAACACCATATATTTT; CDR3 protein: CASSPVVAGNTIYF
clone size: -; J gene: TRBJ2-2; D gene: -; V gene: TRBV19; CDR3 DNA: TGTGCCAGTAGTATACCGGGGACCGGGGAGCTGTTTTTT; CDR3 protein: CASSIPGTGELFF
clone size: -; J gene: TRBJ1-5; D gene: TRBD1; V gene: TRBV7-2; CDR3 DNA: TGTGCCAGCAGCTTATCGCGGACAGGGCTTTTAAGCAATCAGCCCCAGCATTTT; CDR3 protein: CASSLSRTGLLSNQPQHF
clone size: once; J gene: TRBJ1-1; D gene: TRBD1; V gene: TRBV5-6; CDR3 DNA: TGTGCCAGCAGCTCCGGGACAGAGGGCACTGAAGCTTTCTTT; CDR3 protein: CASSSGTEGTEAFF
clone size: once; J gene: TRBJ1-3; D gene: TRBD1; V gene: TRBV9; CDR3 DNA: TGTGCCAGCAGCTTGACAGGGGCCGGAAACACCATATATTTT; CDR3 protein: CASSLTGAGNTIYF
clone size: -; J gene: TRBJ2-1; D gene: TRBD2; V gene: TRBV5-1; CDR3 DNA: TGCGCCAGCAGCGTAGCCGGGACTAGCGGGAGCAATGAGCAGTTCTTC; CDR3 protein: CASSVAGTSGSNEQFF
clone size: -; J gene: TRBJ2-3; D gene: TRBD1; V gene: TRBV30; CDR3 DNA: TGTGCCTGGAGTACGGGACAGGGTAAGACAGATACGCAGTATTTT; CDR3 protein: CAWSTGQGKTDTQYF
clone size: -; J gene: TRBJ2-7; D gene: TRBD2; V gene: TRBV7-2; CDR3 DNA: TGTGCCAGCACCTTGCATACTAGCGCTCACTACGAGCAGTACTTC; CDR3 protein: CASTLHTSAHYEQYF
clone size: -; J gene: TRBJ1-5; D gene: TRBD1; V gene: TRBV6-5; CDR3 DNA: TGTGCCAGCAGTTCGGGACAGGAGCTCGGTCAGCCCCAGCATTTT; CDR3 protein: CASSSGQELGQPQHF
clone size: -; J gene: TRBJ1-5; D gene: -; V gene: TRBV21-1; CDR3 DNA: TGTGCCAGCAGCGGCCGCTCGGACAAGCACAATCAGCCCCAGCATTTT; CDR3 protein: CASSGRSDKHNQPQHF
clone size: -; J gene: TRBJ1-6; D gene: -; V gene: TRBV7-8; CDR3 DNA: TGTGCCAGCAGCTTCCACAGGGATAATTCACCCCTCCACTTT; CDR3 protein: CASSFHRDNSPLHF
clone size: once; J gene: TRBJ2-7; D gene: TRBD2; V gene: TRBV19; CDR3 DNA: TGTGCCAGTAGTAGGGCCAGCGGGGGGGCATTCTACGAGCAGTACTTC; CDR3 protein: CASSRASGGAFYEQYF
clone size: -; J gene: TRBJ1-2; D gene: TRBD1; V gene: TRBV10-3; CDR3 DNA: TGTGCCATCACCAAGTCAGACAGGGAGAACTATGGCTACACCTTC; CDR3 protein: CAITKSDRENYGYTF
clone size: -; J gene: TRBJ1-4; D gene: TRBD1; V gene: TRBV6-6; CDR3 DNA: TGTGCCAGCAGAACAGGGGTACGTGAAAAACTGTTTTTT; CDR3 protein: CASRTGVREKLFF
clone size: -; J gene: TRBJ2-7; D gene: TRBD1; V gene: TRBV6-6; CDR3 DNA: TGTGCCAGCAGTTACTCAAGGGACAGGGGGACGCGAGAGCAGTACTTC; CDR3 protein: CASSYSRDRGTREQYF